The 8 T cell receptor beta chains reported below all come from one sample, sequenced in a study of blood T cell repertoires in COVID-19. Profiled with immunoSEQ multiplex PCR; TCRdb holds only in-frame clones, not every one. The table lists approximately 200,000 clones, 70% to 90% of them singletons. The sample was PBMCs or T cells enriched from blood (not recorded which). Source of these receptors: a man aged 25 to 45 who had recovered from COVID-19.

V usage is TRBV3-1 (or the pseudogene TRBV3-2) and J usage is TRBJ1-5; TRBD1 might be the D (5 bases). The V gene lost 3 bases and the J gene lost 3 bases, with 6 bases spanning the gap. This CDR3 is built from 13 residues. Per germline, CDR1 LGHDT and CDR2 YNNKEL (reference sequence). The CDR3 sequence is CASSQGPNQPQHF. The DNA for the CDR3 is TGTGCCAGCAGCCAGGGGCCCAATCAGCCCCAGCATTTT.

The DNA of the CDR3 is TGTGCCAGCAGCTTAGGTAGTGGTTCATACGCCACTAATGAAAAACTGTTTTTT. Amino acids: CASSLGSGSYATNEKLFF. The chain combines TRBV11-2 with TRBJ1-4; D gene uncertain. This CDR3 has 18 residues. V was cut by 1 base and J by 2 bases, with 17 bases left in between. CDR1 and CDR2 (germline): SGHAT, FQNNGV.

The CDR3 DNA reads TGTGCCAGCAGTGACCCGGGTCGTGAAAAACTGTTTTTT. This translates into CASSDPGREKLFF. The V and J genes are TRBV25-1 and TRBJ1-4; D gene uncertain. The germline V and J ends were trimmed by 3 bases and 7 bases, with 9 bases remaining between them. This CDR3 is 13 amino acids long. Germline CDR1 and CDR2: MGHDK and SYGVNS.

This chain uses TRBV5-6 with TRBJ2-3; the match to TRBD1 covers 9 bases. V dropped 4 bases and J dropped 3; count of bases not matched to a gene: 9. CDR1 and CDR2 from the germline V gene are SGHDT and YYEEEE. The CDR3 extends over 16 amino acids. The CDR3 DNA follows: TGTGCCAGCAGCCTGACCGGGACAGGGACGACAGATACGCAGTATTTT. Translating it yields CASSLTGTGTTDTQYF.

The genes are TRBV18 and TRBJ2-1; the D is unclear. Germline CDR1 and CDR2: KGHSH and LQKENI. The germline V and J ends were trimmed by 2 bases and 10 bases, with 15 bases remaining between them. The CDR3 extends over 14 amino acids. CDR3 DNA: TGTGCCAGCTCACCAAGTCAGACGATGGGCGAGCAGTTCTTC. Translation gives CASSPSQTMGEQFF.

The genes are TRBV29-1 and TRBJ2-2; 8 bases map to TRBD2. This CDR3 is built from 12 residues. CDR1 SQVTM and CDR2 ANQGSEA come from the germline V gene. The CDR3 DNA reads TGCAGTAGCGGGGATAACACCGGGGAGCTGTTTTTT. Translated: CSSGDNTGELFF.

This chain connects TRBV7-8 to TRBJ1-6; tentatively, D is TRBD1 (5 bases). The length of the CDR3 is 15 residues. Trimming took off 5 bases at V and 4 bases at J, with 12 bases between the two ends. Per germline, CDR1 SGHVS and CDR2 FQNEAQ. The CDR3 coding sequence is TGTGCCAGCAGCCCCGAACAGGCTTATAATTCACCCCTCCACTTT. As protein: CASSPEQAYNSPLHF.

The chain employs TRBV11-3 and TRBJ2-1; maybe TRBD2 (5 bases). V lost 3 bases to trimming and J lost 6 bases, with 15 bases between them. The CDR3 loop spans 15 amino acids. Germline assignment: CDR1 SGHNT and CDR2 YENEEA. The CDR3 loop reads CASSLGANPLNEQFF. CDR3 nucleotides: TGTGCCAGCAGCTTGGGAGCAAACCCCCTCAATGAGCAGTTCTTC. The full variable domain, rest sourced from reference TRBV11-3 and TRBJ2-1, is EAGVVQSPRYKIIEKKQPVAFWCNPISGHNTLYWYLQNLGQGPELLIRYENEEAVDDSQLPKDRFSAERLKGVDSTLKIQPAELGDSAVYLCASSLGANPLNEQFFGPGTRLTVL.